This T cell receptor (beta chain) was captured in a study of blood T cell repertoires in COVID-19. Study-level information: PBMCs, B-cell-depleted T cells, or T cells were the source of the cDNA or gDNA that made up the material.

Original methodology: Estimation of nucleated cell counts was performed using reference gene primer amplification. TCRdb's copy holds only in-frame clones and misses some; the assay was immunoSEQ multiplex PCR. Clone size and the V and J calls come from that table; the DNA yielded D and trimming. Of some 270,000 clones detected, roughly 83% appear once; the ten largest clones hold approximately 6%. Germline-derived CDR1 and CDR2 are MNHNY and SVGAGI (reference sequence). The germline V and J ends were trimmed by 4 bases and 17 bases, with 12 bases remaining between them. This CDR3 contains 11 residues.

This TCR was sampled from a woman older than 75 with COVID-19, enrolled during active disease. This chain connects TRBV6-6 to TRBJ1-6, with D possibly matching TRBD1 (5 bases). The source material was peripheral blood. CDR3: CASSFVTGFHF. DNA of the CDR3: TGTGCCAGCAGTTTCGTAACAGGCTTCCACTTT.